Listed below are T cell receptor beta chains from one sample, sequenced in a study of CD8 T cells in ankylosing spondylitis. TCRdb reanalysed the 5' RACE reads using MiXCR and keeps one entry per CDR3 protein. The table has some 340,000 distinct CDR3 sequences, under 15% seen once. Sequencing was done on a sample of blood, either unsorted or a sorted T cell fraction (not recorded which). Every receptor here comes from a male donor with ankylosing spondylitis or in good health (not recorded which). Both conserved end residues are part of each CDR3. A D gene is named only where the DNA matches it firmly. Clone sizes are given selectively: once, few, many, or a class where the clone is expanded.

>TRBD2|TRBJ2-1|TRBV2|few
CASSEMLAGEQFF
TGTGCCAGCAGTGAAATGTTAGCGGGGGAGCAGTTCTTC
>TRBD2|TRBJ2-3|TRBV4-1|.
CASSQDPMRGINSDTQYF
TGCGCCAGCAGCCAAGATCCAATGCGGGGGATTAATTCAGATACGCAGTATTTT
>TRBD2|TRBJ2-3|TRBV5-1|few
CASSLGLAGAGAQYF
TGCGCCAGCAGCTTAGGACTAGCGGGGGCCGGGGCGCAGTATTTT
>.|TRBJ1-4|TRBV5-1|many
CASSLRDVNEKLFF
TGCGCCAGCAGCCTCCGGGACGTGAATGAAAAACTGTTTTTT
>.|TRBJ2-1|TRBV4-2|.
CASSQDAGSYNEQFF
TGTGCCAGCAGCCAAGATGCGGGTTCCTACAATGAGCAGTTCTTC
>.|TRBJ2-1|TRBV7-2|.
CASSANLGGYNEQFF
TGTGCCAGCAGCGCCAACTTAGGCGGCTACAATGAGCAGTTCTTC
>.|TRBJ1-2|TRBV5-5|many
CASSDGLAGYGYTF
TGTGCCAGCAGCGATGGTCTGGCGGGCTATGGCTACACCTTC
>TRBD1|TRBJ1-6|TRBV7-8|few
CASSLAGGNSPLHF
TGTGCCAGCAGCTTAGCAGGGGGCAATTCACCCCTCCACTTT
>.|TRBJ2-1|TRBV7-9|.
CASSLSGGRRNEQFF
TGTGCCAGCAGCTTATCGGGGGGCAGAAGGAATGAGCAGTTCTTC
>.|TRBJ2-1|TRBV5-1|few
CASSTVKAYNEQFF
TGCGCCAGCAGTACCGTTAAGGCCTACAATGAGCAGTTCTTC
>TRBD1|TRBJ2-7|TRBV12-3/TRBV12-4|few
CASGGQGSYEQYF
TGTGCCAGCGGTGGACAGGGCTCCTACGAGCAGTACTTC
>TRBD1|TRBJ1-1|TRBV20-1|.
CSARGRGQGNTEAFF
TGCAGTGCTAGGGGACGTGGACAGGGCAACACTGAAGCTTTCTTT
>TRBD1|TRBJ1-2|TRBV24-1|many
CATQPGTGGPAAF
TGTGCCACCCAGCCTGGGACAGGGGGGCCGGCCGCCTTC
>TRBD1|TRBJ2-1|TRBV29-1|many
CSATGEGEQFF
TGCAGCGCGACAGGGGAAGGCGAGCAGTTCTTC
>TRBD1|TRBJ1-1|TRBV2|.
CASRQGTGGEAFF
TGTGCCAGCAGACAAGGGACAGGGGGTGAAGCTTTCTTT
>TRBD2|TRBJ2-3|TRBV24-1|few
CATSDSTSDLISTDTQYF
TGTGCCACCAGTGATTCGACTAGCGACCTGATTAGCACAGATACGCAGTATTTT
>TRBD1|TRBJ2-2|TRBV20-1|.
CSASDRGNTGELFF
TGCAGTGCTTCGGACAGGGGAAACACCGGGGAGCTGTTTTTT
>TRBD1|TRBJ1-1|TRBV3-1|few
CASTSGGTEAFF
TGTGCCAGCACCTCAGGGGGCACTGAAGCTTTCTTT
>.|TRBJ2-4|TRBV11-2|.
CASSLDPKNIQYF
TGTGCCAGCAGCTTAGATCCGAAAAACATTCAGTACTTC
>.|TRBJ1-2|TRBV7-2|many
CASSLRGNYGYTF
TGTGCCAGCAGCTTACGGGGAAACTATGGCTACACCTTC
>TRBD1|TRBJ2-7|TRBV7-8|.
CASSSGQGVEQYF
TGTGCCAGCAGCTCGGGACAGGGAGTCGAGCAGTACTTC
>.|TRBJ1-1|TRBV5-1|.
CASSLVWGSTNTEAFF
TGCGCCAGCAGCTTGGTGTGGGGCAGCACGAACACTGAAGCTTTCTTT
>.|TRBJ1-1|TRBV6-1|many
CASSSGSSWGTEAFF
TGTGCCAGCAGCTCCGGGTCTTCGTGGGGCACTGAAGCTTTCTTT
>TRBD2|TRBJ2-3|TRBV6-5|.
CASSSRPLAGGPTDTQYF
TGTGCCAGCAGTTCTCGCCCACTAGCGGGGGGACCCACAGATACGCAGTATTTT
>TRBD2|TRBJ2-7|TRBV6-1|few
CASSPSTSGALYEQYF
TGTGCCAGCAGTCCGTCGACTAGCGGGGCCCTCTACGAGCAGTACTTC
>.|TRBJ1-1|TRBV6-1|many
CASRSRAPSEAFF
TGTGCCAGCAGATCCCGGGCCCCATCTGAAGCTTTCTTT
>TRBD2|TRBJ2-1|TRBV10-2|few
CASSSRLAASYNEQFF
TGCGCCAGCAGTTCGAGACTAGCGGCGTCTTACAATGAGCAGTTCTTC
>TRBD1|TRBJ1-6|TRBV4-1|few
CASRPGQGENSPLHF
TGCGCCAGCAGACCGGGACAGGGAGAAAATTCACCCCTCCACTTT
>.|TRBJ2-5|TRBV5-6|.
CASSRRLETQYF
TGTGCCAGCAGCCGCCGGCTAGAGACCCAGTACTTC
>.|TRBJ2-3|TRBV5-1|many
CASSPGPPTDTQYF
TGCGCCAGCAGTCCTGGACCTCCCACAGATACGCAGTATTTT
>TRBD1|TRBJ2-7|TRBV29-1|few
CSGGQRYEQYF
TGCAGCGGGGGACAGCGCTACGAGCAGTACTTC
>.|TRBJ2-3|TRBV7-6|.
CASSRVVGGTDTQYF
TGTGCCAGCAGCCGAGTTGTCGGGGGCACAGATACGCAGTATTTT
>TRBD1|TRBJ2-7|TRBV7-4|.
CANPTRTGGHEQYF
TGTGCCAACCCGACTCGGACAGGGGGCCACGAGCAGTACTTC
>.|TRBJ2-1|TRBV6-1|few
CASRKGLPNEQFF
TGTGCCAGCAGGAAGGGACTCCCGAATGAGCAGTTCTTC
>.|TRBJ2-1|TRBV11-2|few
CASSLGVAARGNEQFF
TGTGCCAGCAGCTTAGGGGTAGCAGCTCGGGGGAATGAGCAGTTCTTC
>.|TRBJ1-1|TRBV10-3|few
CAISEPGLHTEAFF
TGTGCCATCAGTGAGCCGGGACTTCACACTGAAGCTTTCTTT
>.|TRBJ1-1|TRBV7-9|few
CASSLTLEAFF
TGTGCCAGCAGCTTAACCCTCGAAGCTTTCTTT
>.|TRBJ2-7|TRBV6-1|few
CASSEARDLSEQYF
TGTGCCAGCAGTGAAGCACGGGATCTCTCAGAGCAGTACTTC
>.|TRBJ2-3|TRBV6-1|.
CASKSGRGAATDTQYF
TGTGCCAGCAAGTCGGGGCGTGGGGCGGCCACAGATACGCAGTATTTT
>.|TRBJ1-2|TRBV29-1|many
CSGEQVPYGYTF
TGCAGCGGTGAACAGGTGCCTTATGGCTACACCTTC
>.|TRBJ2-7|TRBV4-2|many
CASSQDFSYEQYF
TGTGCCAGCAGCCAAGACTTCTCCTACGAGCAGTACTTC
>TRBD1|TRBJ1-6|TRBV27|many
CATHWGQGNSPLHF
TGTGCCACCCATTGGGGACAGGGCAATTCACCCCTCCACTTT
>.|TRBJ1-1|TRBV10-3|few
CAISESGTGNTEAFF
TGTGCCATCAGTGAATCCGGGACGGGGAACACTGAAGCTTTCTTT
>.|TRBJ2-2|TRBV30|.
CAWMGEAGELFF
TGTGCCTGGATGGGGGAGGCCGGGGAGCTGTTTTTT
>.|TRBJ2-3|TRBV12-3/TRBV12-4|.
CASSRLGSTDTQYF
TGTGCCAGCTCACGCCTTGGTAGCACAGATACGCAGTATTTT
>.|TRBJ2-7|TRBV20-1|.
CSARVGQVYEQYF
TGCAGTGCTAGGGTCGGGCAGGTCTACGAGCAGTACTTC
>.|TRBJ1-4|TRBV6-1|.
CASSKTVNEKLFF
TGTGCCAGCAGTAAGACAGTTAATGAAAAACTGTTTTTT
>.|TRBJ1-2|TRBV3-1|.
CASSLTQAQGYTF
TGTGCCAGCAGTCTTACCCAGGCGCAGGGCTACACCTTC
>.|TRBJ1-2|TRBV3-1|.
CASSQESSFNYGYTF
TGTGCCAGCAGCCAAGAGAGCAGTTTCAACTATGGCTACACCTTC
>TRBD2|TRBJ2-3|TRBV5-1|.
CASKRGGQDTQYF
TGCGCCAGCAAGCGGGGGGGCCAAGATACGCAGTATTTT
>TRBD2|TRBJ2-1|TRBV10-3|.
CAISPPGLAGGGNEQFF
TGTGCCATCAGTCCCCCGGGACTAGCGGGAGGTGGGAATGAGCAGTTCTTC
>.|TRBJ1-1|TRBV15|few
CATSRDWEVSNTEAFF
TGTGCCACCAGCAGAGATTGGGAGGTGTCGAACACTGAAGCTTTCTTT
>.|TRBJ1-4|TRBV10-3|.
CAISAQRGMGEKLFF
TGTGCCATCAGTGCACAGAGGGGGATGGGGGAAAAACTGTTTTTT
>TRBD2|TRBJ2-3|TRBV3-1|few
CASSQRGGEMDTQYF
TGTGCCAGCAGCCAGCGCGGGGGGGAAATGGATACGCAGTATTTT